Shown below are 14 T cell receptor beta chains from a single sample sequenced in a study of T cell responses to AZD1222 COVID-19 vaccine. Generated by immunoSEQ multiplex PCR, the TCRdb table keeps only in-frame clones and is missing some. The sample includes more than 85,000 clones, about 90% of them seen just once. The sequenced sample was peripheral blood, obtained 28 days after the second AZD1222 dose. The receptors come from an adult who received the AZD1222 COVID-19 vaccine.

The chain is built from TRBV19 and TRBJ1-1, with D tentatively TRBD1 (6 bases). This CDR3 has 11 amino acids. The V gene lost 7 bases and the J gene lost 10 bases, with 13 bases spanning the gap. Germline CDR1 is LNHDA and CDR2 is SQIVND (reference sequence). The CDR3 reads CASTNREAAFF. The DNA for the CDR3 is TGTGCCAGTACCAACAGGGAAGCAGCTTTCTTT.

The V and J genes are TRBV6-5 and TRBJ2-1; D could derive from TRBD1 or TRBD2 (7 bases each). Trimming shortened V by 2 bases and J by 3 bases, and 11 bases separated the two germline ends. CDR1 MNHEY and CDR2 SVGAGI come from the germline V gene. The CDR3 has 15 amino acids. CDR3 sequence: CASSYSGTDYNEQFF. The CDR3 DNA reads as TGTGCCAGCAGTTACAGCGGGACAGACTACAATGAGCAGTTCTTC.

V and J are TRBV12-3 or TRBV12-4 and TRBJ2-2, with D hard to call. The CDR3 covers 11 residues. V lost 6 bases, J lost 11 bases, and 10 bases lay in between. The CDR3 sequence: CASRDVRELFF. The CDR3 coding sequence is TGTGCCAGCAGGGACGTGCGAGAGCTGTTTTTT.

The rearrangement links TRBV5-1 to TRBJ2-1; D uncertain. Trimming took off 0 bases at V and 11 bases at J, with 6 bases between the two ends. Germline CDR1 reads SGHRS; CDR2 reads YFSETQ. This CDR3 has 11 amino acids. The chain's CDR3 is CASSLGPQQFF. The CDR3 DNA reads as TGCGCCAGCAGCTTGGGGCCCCAGCAGTTCTTC.

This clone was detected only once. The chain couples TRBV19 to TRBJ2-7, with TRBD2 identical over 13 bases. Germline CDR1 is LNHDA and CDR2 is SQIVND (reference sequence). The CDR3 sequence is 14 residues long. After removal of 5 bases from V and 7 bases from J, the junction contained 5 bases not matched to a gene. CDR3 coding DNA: TGTGCCAGTAGTGCGTCGACTAGCGGGAGGGAGCAGTACTTC. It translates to CASSASTSGREQYF.

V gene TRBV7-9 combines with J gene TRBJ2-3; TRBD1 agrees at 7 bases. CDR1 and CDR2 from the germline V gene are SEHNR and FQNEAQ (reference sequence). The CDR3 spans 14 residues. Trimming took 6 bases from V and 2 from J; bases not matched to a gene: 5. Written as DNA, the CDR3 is TGTGCCAGCAGATTGACAGGGAACACAGATACGCAGTATTTT. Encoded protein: CASRLTGNTDTQYF.

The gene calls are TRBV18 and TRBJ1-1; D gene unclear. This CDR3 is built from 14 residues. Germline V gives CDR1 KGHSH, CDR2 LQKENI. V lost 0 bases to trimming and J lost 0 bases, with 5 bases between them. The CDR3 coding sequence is TGTGCCAGCTCACCACCGACGATGAACACTGAAGCTTTCTTT. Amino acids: CASSPPTMNTEAFF.

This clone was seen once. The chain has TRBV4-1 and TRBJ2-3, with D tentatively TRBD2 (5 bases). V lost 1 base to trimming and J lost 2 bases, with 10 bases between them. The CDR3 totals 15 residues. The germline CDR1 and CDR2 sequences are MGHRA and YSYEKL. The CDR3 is CASSQGVLDTDTQYF. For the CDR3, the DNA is TGCGCCAGCAGCCAAGGTGTACTAGACACAGATACGCAGTATTTT.

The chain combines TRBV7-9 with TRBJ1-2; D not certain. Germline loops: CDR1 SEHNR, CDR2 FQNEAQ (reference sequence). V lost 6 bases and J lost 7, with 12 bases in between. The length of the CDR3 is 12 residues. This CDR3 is CASRDLGSGYTF. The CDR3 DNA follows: TGTGCCAGCAGGGACCTAGGGAGTGGCTACACCTTC.

The DNA of the CDR3 is TGTGCCAGCAGCTTACAAACGGCTAACTATGGCTACACCTTC. Protein sequence: CASSLQTANYGYTF. This sequence joins TRBV7-9 and TRBJ1-2; the D is unclear. Trimming stripped 2 bases from V and 0 bases from J, with 7 bases between. This CDR3 region has 14 residues. Germline-derived CDR1 and CDR2 are SEHNR and FQNEAQ (reference sequence). Using reference TRBV7-9 and TRBJ1-2 for the parts outside the CDR3, the full variable domain is DTGVSQNPRHKITKRGQNVTFRCDPISEHNRLYWYRQTLGQGPEFLTYFQNEAQLEKSRLLSDRFSAERPKGSFSTLEIQRTEQGDSAMYLCASSLQTANYGYTFGSGTRLTVV.

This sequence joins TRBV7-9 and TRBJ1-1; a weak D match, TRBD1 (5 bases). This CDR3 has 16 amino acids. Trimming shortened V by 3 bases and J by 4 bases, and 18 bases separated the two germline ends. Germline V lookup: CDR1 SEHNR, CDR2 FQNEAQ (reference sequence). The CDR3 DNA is TGTGCCAGCAGCTTCGGTTTGAAGGGTGGGGGCACTGAAGCTTTCTTT. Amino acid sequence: CASSFGLKGGGTEAFF.

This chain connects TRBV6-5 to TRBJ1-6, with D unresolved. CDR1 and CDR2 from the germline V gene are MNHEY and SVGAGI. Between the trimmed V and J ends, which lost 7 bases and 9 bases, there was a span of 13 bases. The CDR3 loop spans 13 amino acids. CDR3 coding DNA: TGTGCCAGCACGGTTTATCTAACTTCACCCCTCCACTTT. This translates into CASTVYLTSPLHF.

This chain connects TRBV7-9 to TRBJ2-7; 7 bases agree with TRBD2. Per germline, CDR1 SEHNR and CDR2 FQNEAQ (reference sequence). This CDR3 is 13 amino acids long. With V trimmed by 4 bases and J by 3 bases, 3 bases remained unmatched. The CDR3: CASSYRDYYEQYF. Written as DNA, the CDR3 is TGTGCCAGCAGCTACCGGGACTACTACGAGCAGTACTTC.

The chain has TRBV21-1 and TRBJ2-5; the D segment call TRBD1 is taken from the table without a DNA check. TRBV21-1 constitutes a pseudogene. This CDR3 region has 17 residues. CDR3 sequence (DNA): TGTGCCAGCAGCAAAGCGGATCGAAAGACAGGCCAAGAGACCCAGTACTTC. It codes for CASSKADRKTGQETQYF.